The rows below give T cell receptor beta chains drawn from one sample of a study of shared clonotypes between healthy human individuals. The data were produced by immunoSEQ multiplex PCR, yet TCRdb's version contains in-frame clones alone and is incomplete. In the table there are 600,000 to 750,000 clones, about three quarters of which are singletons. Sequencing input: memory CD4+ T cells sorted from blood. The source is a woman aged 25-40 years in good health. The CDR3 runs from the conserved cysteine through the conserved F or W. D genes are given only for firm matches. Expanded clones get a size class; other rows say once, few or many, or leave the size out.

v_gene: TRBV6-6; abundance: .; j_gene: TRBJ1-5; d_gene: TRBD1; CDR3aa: CASGSGQAFNQPQHF; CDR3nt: TGTGCCAGCGGATCGGGACAGGCTTTCAATCAGCCCCAGCATTTT
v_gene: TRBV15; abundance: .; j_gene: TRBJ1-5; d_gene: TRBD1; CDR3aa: CATSRDRDRVQPQHF; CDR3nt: TGTGCCACCAGCAGAGATCGGGACAGGGTTCAGCCCCAGCATTTT
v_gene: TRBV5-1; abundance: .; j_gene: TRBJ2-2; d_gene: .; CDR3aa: CASSLLGQGSTGELFF; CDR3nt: TGCGCCAGCAGCTTGTTGGGTCAGGGATCCACCGGGGAGCTGTTTTTT
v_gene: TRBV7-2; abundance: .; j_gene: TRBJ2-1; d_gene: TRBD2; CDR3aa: CASSPQTPASGSIYNEQFF; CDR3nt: TGTGCCAGCAGCCCACAGACACCCGCTAGCGGGAGTATATACAATGAGCAGTTCTTC
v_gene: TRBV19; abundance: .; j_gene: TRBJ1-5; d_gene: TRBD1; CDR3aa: CASSGTGVQPQHF; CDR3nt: TGTGCCAGTAGTGGGACAGGGGTTCAGCCCCAGCATTTT
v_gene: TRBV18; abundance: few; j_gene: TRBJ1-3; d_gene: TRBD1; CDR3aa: CASSPPLGGHRGNTIYF; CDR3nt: TGTGCCAGCTCACCACCTTTAGGGGGCCATCGTGGAAACACCATATATTTT
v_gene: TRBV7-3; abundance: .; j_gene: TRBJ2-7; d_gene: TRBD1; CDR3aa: CASSLVGTGLSEQYF; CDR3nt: TGTGCCAGCAGCTTAGTCGGGACAGGGTTAAGCGAGCAGTACTTC
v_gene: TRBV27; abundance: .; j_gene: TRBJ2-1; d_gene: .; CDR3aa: CASRQQLTNNEQFF; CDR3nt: TGTGCCAGCAGACAACAACTGACAAACAATGAGCAGTTCTTC
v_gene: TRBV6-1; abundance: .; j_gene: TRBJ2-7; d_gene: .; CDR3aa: CASKREAPYEQYF; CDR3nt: TGTGCCAGCAAGAGGGAGGCCCCTTACGAGCAGTACTTC
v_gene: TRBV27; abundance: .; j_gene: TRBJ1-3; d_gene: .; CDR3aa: CASMGGNTIYF; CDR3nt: TGTGCCAGCATGGGAGGAAACACCATATATTTT
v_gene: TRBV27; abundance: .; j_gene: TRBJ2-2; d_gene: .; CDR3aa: CASTLTANTGELFF; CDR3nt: TGTGCCAGCACCCTCACAGCGAACACCGGGGAGCTGTTTTTT
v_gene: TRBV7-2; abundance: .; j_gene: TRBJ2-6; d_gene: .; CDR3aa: CASSLFSGANVLTF; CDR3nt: TGTGCCAGCAGCTTATTTTCTGGGGCCAACGTCCTGACTTTC
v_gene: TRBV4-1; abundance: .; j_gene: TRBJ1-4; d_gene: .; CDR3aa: CASSSSKGRGEKLFF; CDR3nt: TGCGCCAGCAGCTCATCCAAGGGGAGAGGTGAAAAACTGTTTTTT
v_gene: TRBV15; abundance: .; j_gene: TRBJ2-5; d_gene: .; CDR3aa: CATSRDLGAETQYF; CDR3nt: TGTGCCACCAGCAGAGATCTGGGTGCAGAGACCCAGTACTTC
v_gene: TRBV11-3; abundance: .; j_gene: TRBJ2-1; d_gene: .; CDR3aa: CASSPVNTPYNEQFF; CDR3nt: TGTGCCAGCAGCCCCGTAAATACGCCCTACAATGAGCAGTTCTTC
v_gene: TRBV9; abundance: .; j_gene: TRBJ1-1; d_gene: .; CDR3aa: CASSARRVNTEAFF; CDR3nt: TGTGCCAGCAGTGCCCGCAGGGTAAACACTGAAGCTTTCTTT
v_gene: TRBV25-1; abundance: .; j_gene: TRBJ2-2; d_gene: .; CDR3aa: CAAARMGAAGELFF; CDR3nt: TGTGCCGCAGCGAGGATGGGGGCCGCCGGGGAGCTGTTTTTT
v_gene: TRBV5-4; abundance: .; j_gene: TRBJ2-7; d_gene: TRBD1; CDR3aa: CASSLGDREEQYF; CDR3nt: TGTGCCAGCAGCTTGGGGGACAGGGAAGAGCAGTACTTC
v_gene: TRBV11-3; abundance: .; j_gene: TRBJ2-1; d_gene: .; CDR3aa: CASSLGGSYNEQFF; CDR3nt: TGTGCCAGCAGCTTAGGGGGGTCCTACAATGAGCAGTTCTTC
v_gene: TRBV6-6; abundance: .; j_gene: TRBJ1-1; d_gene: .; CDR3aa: CASSYWQGGNTEAFF; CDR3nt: TGTGCCAGCAGTTATTGGCAGGGCGGGAACACTGAAGCTTTCTTT
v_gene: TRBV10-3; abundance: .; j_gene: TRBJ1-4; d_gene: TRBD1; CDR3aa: CAISERGPGTNEKLFF; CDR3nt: TGTGCCATCAGTGAAAGGGGGCCCGGGACTAATGAAAAACTGTTTTTT
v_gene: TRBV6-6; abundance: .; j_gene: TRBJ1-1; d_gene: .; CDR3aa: CASSYSRGAGGTEAFF; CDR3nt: TGTGCCAGCAGTTACTCGAGAGGGGCCGGGGGCACTGAAGCTTTCTTT
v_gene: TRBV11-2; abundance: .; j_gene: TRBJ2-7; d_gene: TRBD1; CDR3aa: CASSQGGGPEQYF; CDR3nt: TGTGCCAGCAGCCAAGGGGGCGGCCCCGAGCAGTACTTC
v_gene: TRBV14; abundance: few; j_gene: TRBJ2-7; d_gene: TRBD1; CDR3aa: CASSQRSTGGGLNYEQYF; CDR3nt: TGTGCCAGCAGCCAAAGGTCCACAGGGGGCGGTCTGAACTACGAGCAGTACTTC
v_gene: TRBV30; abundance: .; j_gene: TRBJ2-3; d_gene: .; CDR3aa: CAAQAHNTDTQYF; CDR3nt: TGTGCCGCACAGGCCCACAACACAGATACGCAGTATTTT
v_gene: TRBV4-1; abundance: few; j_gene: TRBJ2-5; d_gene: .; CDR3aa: CASSQEGGGGLPSETQYF; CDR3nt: TGCGCCAGCAGCCAAGAGGGTGGCGGCGGTCTTCCTTCGGAGACCCAGTACTTC
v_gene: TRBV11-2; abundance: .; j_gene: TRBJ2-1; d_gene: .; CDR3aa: CASSHIVSFDEQFF; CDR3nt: TGTGCCAGCAGCCACATCGTGAGTTTTGATGAGCAGTTCTTC
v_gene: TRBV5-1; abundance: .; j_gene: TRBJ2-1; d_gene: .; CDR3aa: CASRPQFSGYNEQFF; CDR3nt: TGCGCCAGCAGACCCCAGTTTAGCGGCTACAATGAGCAGTTCTTC
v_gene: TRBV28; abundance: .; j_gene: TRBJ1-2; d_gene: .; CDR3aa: CASSFSPRGYTF; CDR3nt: TGTGCCAGCAGTTTCTCCCCTCGTGGCTACACCTTC
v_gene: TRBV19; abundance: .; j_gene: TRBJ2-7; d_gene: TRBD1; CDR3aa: CASSLAVDRGYEQYF; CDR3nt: TGTGCCAGTAGTCTTGCCGTTGACAGGGGATACGAGCAGTACTTC
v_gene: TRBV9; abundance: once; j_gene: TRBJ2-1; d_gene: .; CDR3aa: CASSVSPSYNEQFF; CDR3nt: TGTGCCAGCAGCGTATCGCCTAGCTACAATGAGCAGTTCTTC
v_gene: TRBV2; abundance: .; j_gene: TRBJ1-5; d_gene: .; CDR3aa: CASGAIGKPQHF; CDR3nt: TGTGCCAGCGGAGCCATCGGCAAGCCCCAGCATTTT
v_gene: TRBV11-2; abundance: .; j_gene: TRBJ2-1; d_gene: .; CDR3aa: CASSFGLRGDNEQFF; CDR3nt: TGTGCCAGCAGCTTCGGACTTCGTGGAGACAATGAGCAGTTCTTC
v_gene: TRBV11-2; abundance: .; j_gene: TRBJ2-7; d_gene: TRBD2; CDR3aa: CASSLVRGLAGSYEQYF; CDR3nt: TGTGCCAGCAGCTTAGTTCGGGGTCTAGCGGGATCCTACGAGCAGTACTTC
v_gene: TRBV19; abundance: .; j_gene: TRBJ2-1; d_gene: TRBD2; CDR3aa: CASNQWAGGLVNEQFF; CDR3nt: TGTGCCAGTAACCAATGGGCGGGAGGGCTGGTCAATGAGCAGTTCTTC
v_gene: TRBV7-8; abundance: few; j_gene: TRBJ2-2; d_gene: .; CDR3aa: CASSLSQGETGELFF; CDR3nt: TGTGCCAGCAGCTTGTCGCAGGGTGAAACCGGGGAGCTGTTTTTT
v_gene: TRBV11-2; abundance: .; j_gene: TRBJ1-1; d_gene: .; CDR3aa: CASSLAFMNTEAFF; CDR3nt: TGTGCCAGCAGCTTAGCTTTTATGAACACTGAAGCTTTCTTT
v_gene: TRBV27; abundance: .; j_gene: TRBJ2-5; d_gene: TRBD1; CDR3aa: CASSLLDRKETQYF; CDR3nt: TGTGCCAGCAGTTTATTGGACAGGAAAGAGACCCAGTACTTC
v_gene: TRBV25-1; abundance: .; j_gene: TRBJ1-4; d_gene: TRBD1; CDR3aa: CASSEGTGANEKLFF; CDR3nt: TGTGCCAGCAGTGAAGGGACAGGGGCTAATGAAAAACTGTTTTTT
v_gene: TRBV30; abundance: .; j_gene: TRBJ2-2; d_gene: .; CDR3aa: CAWKQLNLYTGELFF; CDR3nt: TGTGCCTGGAAGCAGTTGAACCTCTACACCGGGGAGCTGTTTTTT
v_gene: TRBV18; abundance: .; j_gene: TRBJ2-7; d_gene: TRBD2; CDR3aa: CASSPLAGDGYSGSYEQYF; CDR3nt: TGTGCCAGCTCACCACTAGCGGGGGATGGATATAGCGGATCCTACGAGCAGTACTTC
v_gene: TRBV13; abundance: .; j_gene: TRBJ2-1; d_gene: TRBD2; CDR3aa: CASSGPSGSTYNEQFF; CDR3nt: TGTGCCAGCAGCGGCCCTAGCGGGAGTACCTACAATGAGCAGTTCTTC
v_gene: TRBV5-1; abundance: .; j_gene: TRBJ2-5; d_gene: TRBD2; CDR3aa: CASSPASGGAFGTQYF; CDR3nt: TGCGCCAGCAGCCCCGCTAGCGGAGGGGCTTTCGGGACCCAGTACTTC
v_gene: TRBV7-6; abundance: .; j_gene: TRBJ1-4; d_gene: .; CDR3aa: CASSLVGIDEKLFF; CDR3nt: TGTGCCAGCAGCTTAGTTGGCATTGATGAAAAACTGTTTTTT
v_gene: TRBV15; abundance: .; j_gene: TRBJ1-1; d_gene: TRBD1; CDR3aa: CATSRSTTGDNTEAFF; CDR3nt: TGTGCCACCAGCAGATCGACGACAGGGGATAACACTGAAGCTTTCTTT
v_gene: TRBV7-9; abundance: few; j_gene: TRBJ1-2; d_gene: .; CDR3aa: CASSRDNYGYTF; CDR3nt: TGTGCCAGCAGCCGGGACAACTATGGCTACACCTTC
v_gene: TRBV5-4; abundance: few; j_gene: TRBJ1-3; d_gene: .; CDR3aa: CASHDGGSGNTIYF; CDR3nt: TGTGCCAGCCACGACGGAGGCTCTGGAAACACCATATATTTT
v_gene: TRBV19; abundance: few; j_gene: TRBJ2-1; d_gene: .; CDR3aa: CASKAYNEQFF; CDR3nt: TGTGCCAGTAAGGCCTACAATGAGCAGTTCTTC
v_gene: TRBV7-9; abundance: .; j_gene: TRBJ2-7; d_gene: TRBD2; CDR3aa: CASSLGTSGRKGYEQYF; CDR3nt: TGTGCCAGCAGCTTAGGGACTAGCGGGAGAAAAGGCTACGAGCAGTACTTC
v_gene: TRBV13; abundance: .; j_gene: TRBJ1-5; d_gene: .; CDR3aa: CASSLGGPGQPQHF; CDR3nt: TGTGCCAGCAGCTTGGGGGGGCCCGGCCAGCCCCAGCATTTT
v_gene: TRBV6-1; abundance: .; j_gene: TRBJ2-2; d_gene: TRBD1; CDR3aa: CASRQDRAGARELFF; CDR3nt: TGTGCCAGCAGACAAGACAGGGCTGGGGCGAGGGAGCTGTTTTTT
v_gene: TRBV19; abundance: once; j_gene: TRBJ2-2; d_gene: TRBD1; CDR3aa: CASTLRTGVNTGELFF; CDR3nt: TGTGCCAGTACCCTCAGGACAGGGGTGAACACCGGGGAGCTGTTTTTT
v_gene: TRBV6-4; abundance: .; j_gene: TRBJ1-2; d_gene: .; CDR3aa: CASSETQGPYGYTF; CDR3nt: TGTGCCAGCAGTGAAACACAGGGTCCCTATGGCTACACCTTC